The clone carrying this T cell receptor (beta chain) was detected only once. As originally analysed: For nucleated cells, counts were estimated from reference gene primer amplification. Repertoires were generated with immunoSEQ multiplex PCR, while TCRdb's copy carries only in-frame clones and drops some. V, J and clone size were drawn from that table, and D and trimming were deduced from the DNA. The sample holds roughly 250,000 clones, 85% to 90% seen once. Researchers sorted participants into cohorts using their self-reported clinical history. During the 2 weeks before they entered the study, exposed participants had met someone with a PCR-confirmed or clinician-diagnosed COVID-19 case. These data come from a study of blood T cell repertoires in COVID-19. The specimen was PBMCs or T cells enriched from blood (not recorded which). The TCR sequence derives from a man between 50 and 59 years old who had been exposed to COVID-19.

The CDR3 DNA reads TGCGCCACACAGGGACAGGGGTCCGAAAAACTGTTTTTT. Encoded protein: CATQGQGSEKLFF. The gene calls are TRBV4-1 and TRBJ1-4, with 10 bases matching TRBD1. The length of the CDR3 is 13 residues. J was trimmed by 8 bases and V by 10 bases; bases with no gene match: 7. CDR1 and CDR2 (germline): MGHRA, YSYEKL.